This T cell receptor beta chain stems from a study of cytomegalovirus exposure and HLA in healthy donors. About this clone itself: The antigen is undetermined.

Whole-study findings and limits: Some public TCRs appeared in many individuals, while most sequences were rare. Some TCR beta chains (roughly 160 of them) were listed as cytomegalovirus-associated.

This CDR3 contains 17 residues. After removal of 4 bases from V and 3 bases from J, the junction contained 11 bases not matched to a gene. Per the germline V gene, CDR1 is MNHEY and CDR2 is SMNVEV (reference sequence). Profiling relied on immunoSEQ multiplex PCR, and the TCRdb table lists in-frame clones only, not all of them. The table lists 150,000 to 200,000 clones, around 86% of them singletons. The sample was PBMCs. The sequence was obtained from a man younger than 35 in good health and CMV-seropositive. The V and J genes are TRBV27 and TRBJ2-1; TRBD2 agrees at 8 bases. The CDR3 sequence: CASSYRSGGTHYNEQFF. CDR3 DNA sequence: TGTGCCAGCAGTTATCGGAGCGGGGGCACGCACTACAATGAGCAGTTCTTC.